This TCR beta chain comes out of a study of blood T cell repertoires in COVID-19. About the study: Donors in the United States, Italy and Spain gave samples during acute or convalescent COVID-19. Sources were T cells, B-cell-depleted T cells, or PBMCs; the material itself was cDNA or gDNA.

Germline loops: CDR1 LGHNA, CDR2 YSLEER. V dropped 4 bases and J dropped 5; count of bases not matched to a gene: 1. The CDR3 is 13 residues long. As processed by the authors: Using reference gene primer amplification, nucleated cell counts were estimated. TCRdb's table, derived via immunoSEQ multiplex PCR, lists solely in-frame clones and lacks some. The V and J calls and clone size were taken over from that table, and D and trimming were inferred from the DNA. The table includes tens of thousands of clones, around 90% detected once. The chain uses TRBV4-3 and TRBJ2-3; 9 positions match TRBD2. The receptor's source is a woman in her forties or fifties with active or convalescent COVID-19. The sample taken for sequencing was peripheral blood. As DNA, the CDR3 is TGCGCCAGCAGCCTTAGCGGGGGAGATACGCAGTATTTT. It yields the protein CASSLSGGDTQYF.